A single sample gave rise to the 14 T cell receptor beta chains below, sequenced in a study of CD8+ T cells in alopecia areata. The treatment denotes: oral pan-JAK inhibitor, 5-10 mg twice daily. Following extraction, RNA underwent reverse transcription to cDNA, which served as the sequencing template. Some clones are missing from TCRdb's copy, which holds only in-frame ones; the method was immunoSEQ multiplex PCR. The top ten clones hold about a sixth of a sample with approximately 100,000 clones, about 60% of them seen once. Material: CD8+ T cells sorted from blood, obtained at approximately week 55, from a patient treated with tofacitinib. These receptors all come from a human donor with alopecia areata.

The rearrangement uses TRBV29-1 and TRBJ1-2; D gene unclear. V was cut by 6 bases and J by 2 bases, with 7 bases left in between. This CDR3 has 11 residues. Germline V gene data show CDR1 as SQVTM and CDR2 as ANQGSEA. The CDR3 DNA sequence: TGCAGCGTGACCGGGAACTATGGCTACACCTTC. It codes for CSVTGNYGYTF.

This sequence joins TRBV27 and TRBJ2-3; perhaps TRBD2 as D (6 bases). Trimming stripped 4 bases from V and 7 bases from J, with 21 bases between. Germline assignment: CDR1 MNHEY and CDR2 SMNVEV (reference sequence). The CDR3 runs to 16 residues. In nucleotides, the CDR3 is TGTGCCAGCAGTTCCCTACGCGGGGCGACTATAAATACGCAGTATTTT. It yields the protein CASSSLRGATINTQYF.

This sequence joins TRBV4-1 and TRBJ1-2; no reliable D call. In germline, CDR1 is MGHRA, CDR2 YSYEKL. Trimming removed 1 base at V and 6 bases at J, with 18 bases between. The CDR3 contains 16 residues. As DNA, the CDR3 is TGCGCCAGCAGCCAAGGTTCTATGTGGGGAAAGAATGGCTACACCTTC. This encodes CASSQGSMWGKNGYTF.

This chain joins TRBV5-1 and TRBJ2-2; D perhaps matches TRBD1 (6 bases). The CDR3 has 16 amino acids. Germline V gene lookup returns CDR1 SGHRS and CDR2 YFSETQ. Between the trimmed V and J ends, which lost 4 bases and 6 bases, there was a span of 19 bases. CDR3 in amino acids: CASSLWTESLPGELFF. The CDR3 DNA sequence: TGCGCCAGCAGCCTTTGGACAGAGTCCCTCCCCGGGGAGCTGTTTTTT.

The rearrangement uses TRBV29-1 and TRBJ1-1, with D tentatively TRBD1 (5 bases). The CDR3 spans 14 residues. V gave up 3 bases and J gave up 2 bases, with 13 bases separating them. Germline assignment: CDR1 SQVTM and CDR2 ANQGSEA. CDR3 DNA sequence: TGCAGCGTTGACGGGGGGGGTATTAACACTGAAGCTTTCTTT. Translated: CSVDGGGINTEAFF.

The gene calls are TRBV5-1 and TRBJ2-6; D uncertain. The ends were cut back, 8 bases at V and 4 bases at J, with 7 bases in the middle. The CDR3 has 12 amino acids. Germline CDR1 SGHRS, CDR2 YFSETQ. This CDR3 is CASRHGANVLTF. CDR3 nucleotide sequence: TGCGCCAGTAGACACGGGGCCAACGTCCTGACTTTC.

The rearrangement joins TRBV29-1 to TRBJ1-3; TRBD1 is a possible D gene (5 bases). V was clipped by 6 bases and J by 0 bases, with 12 bases between them. Germline V lookup: CDR1 SQVTM, CDR2 ANQGSEA. This CDR3 contains 14 residues. CDR3 residues: CSVDNRDSGNTIYF. The CDR3 nucleotides read TGCAGCGTGGACAACAGAGACTCTGGAAACACCATATATTTT.

This rearrangement joins TRBV7-9 to TRBJ1-5; no definite D call. V was cut by 1 base and J by 6 bases, with 4 bases left in between. The germline gives CDR1 SEHNR, CDR2 FQNEAQ (reference sequence). The CDR3 covers 12 residues. CDR3 region: CASSLGLQPQHF. As DNA, the CDR3 is TGTGCCAGCAGCTTAGGCCTTCAGCCCCAGCATTTT.

V usage is TRBV7-9 and J usage is TRBJ2-1; D remains ambiguous. The V end lost 1 base, the J end lost 5 bases, and 9 bases lay between the germline ends. This CDR3 has 14 residues. CDR1 is SEHNR and CDR2 is FQNEAQ in the germline V gene (reference sequence). CDR3 sequence reads: CASSLGGGDNEQFF. The CDR3 DNA follows: TGTGCCAGCAGCTTAGGAGGCGGAGACAATGAGCAGTTCTTC.

In this sample, this clone turned up a few times. The V gene is TRBV6-6, the J gene TRBJ1-1; D call uncertain. The germline CDR1 and CDR2 sequences are MNHNY and SVGAGI (reference sequence). Trimming took 0 bases from V and 4 from J, leaving 12 bases between them. This CDR3 is built from 15 residues. CDR3 sequence reads: CASSYSSRVGTEAFF. The CDR3 DNA is TGTGCCAGCAGTTACTCATCCCGCGTGGGCACTGAAGCTTTCTTT.

J is TRBJ1-2 and V is TRBV2, with D perhaps TRBD1 (5 bases). V dropped 2 bases and J dropped 3 bases, with 10 bases sitting between them. Per germline, CDR1 SNHLY and CDR2 FYNNEI. There are 14 residues in the CDR3. The CDR3 sequence is CASSEPGDDYGYTF. The CDR3 coding sequence is TGTGCCAGCAGTGAACCGGGGGATGACTATGGCTACACCTTC.

J is TRBJ2-5 and V is TRBV9; 7 positions agree with TRBD2. Germline lookup yields CDR1 SGDLS and CDR2 YYNGEE. The V gene end was trimmed by 0 bases and the J gene end by 2 bases; junction bases not matched to a gene: 4. This CDR3 spans 15 amino acids. The CDR3 nucleotides read TGTGCCAGCAGCGTAGGGCAGCGGGGACAAGAGACCCAGTACTTC. Translating gives CASSVGQRGQETQYF.

The V call is TRBV9, the J call TRBJ1-1; TRBD1 matches 11 bases. The CDR3 is made up of 14 amino acids. Germline trimming cut 4 bases from V and 4 bases from J; bases unmatched to any gene: 3. Looked up from germline, CDR1 is SGDLS and CDR2 is YYNGEE. The CDR3 DNA reads TGTGCCAGCAGCCCAGGGACAGGGGGCACTGAAGCTTTCTTT. Its translation is CASSPGTGGTEAFF. Complete variable domain (other parts from reference TRBV9 and TRBJ1-1): DSGVTQTPKHLITATGQRVTLRCSPRSGDLSVYWYQQSLDQGLQFLIQYYNGEERAKGNILERFSAQQFPDLHSELNLSSLELGDSALYFCASSPGTGGTEAFFGQGTRLTVV.

J is TRBJ1-5 and V is TRBV30; perhaps TRBD1 as D (5 bases). CDR3 length: 18 residues. The V end lost 2 bases, the J end lost 0 bases, and 20 bases lay between the germline ends. CDR1 and CDR2 from the germline V gene are GTSNPN and SVGIG (reference sequence). The DNA for the CDR3 is TGTGCCTGGAGTTACGCAGGACATCCTCGGGTTAGCAATCAGCCCCAGCATTTT. The encoded protein is CAWSYAGHPRVSNQPQHF.